The 15 T cell receptor beta chains in this list originate from one sample, sequenced in a study of blood T cell repertoires in COVID-19 (dated by TCRdb to about 2020). The library was prepared using the immunoSEQ multiplex PCR assay. Held by TCRdb, this immuneACCESS table contains in-frame sequences only and omits some clones. Under half of the omission traces to an unresolved V gene where checked; the cause of the rest is unknown. The sample has about 73,000 clones on record, around four fifths of them singletons. Roughly 2.5% of the sample comes from the top ten. Sequencing used peripheral blood. These receptors were collected from a man at least 80 years old with active or convalescent COVID-19.

The V call is TRBV9, the J call TRBJ2-3; 8 nucleotides match TRBD2. V lost 4 bases, J lost 0 bases, and 1 base stayed unmatched. This CDR3 comprises 14 residues. From germline, CDR1 is SGDLS and CDR2 YYNGEE. CDR3 loop: CASSPSGSTDTQYF. For the CDR3, the DNA is TGTGCCAGCAGCCCTAGCGGGAGCACAGATACGCAGTATTTT.

This clone is a singleton in its sample. CDR3 bases: TGTGCCAGCAGCCCGGGGGGTTCCAATCAGCCCCAGCATTTT. Protein sequence: CASSPGGSNQPQHF. The rearrangement joins TRBV5-5 to TRBJ1-5; D perhaps matches TRBD1 (5 bases). V was cut by 4 bases and J by 3 bases, with 11 bases left in between. Germline CDR1 reads SGHKS; CDR2 reads YYEKEE (reference sequence). The CDR3 runs 14 residues. Full variable domain (missing parts from reference TRBV5-5 and TRBJ1-5): DAGVTQSPTHLIKTRGQQVTLRCSPISGHKSVSWYQQVLGQGPQFIFQYYEKEERGRGNFPDRFSARQFPNYSSELNVNALLLGDSALYLCASSPGGSNQPQHFGDGTRLSIL.

V gene TRBV11-2 combines with J gene TRBJ1-4; 8 positions agree with TRBD1. The CDR3 consists of 16 residues. The ends lost 1 base at V and 0 bases at J; junction bases unmatched: 1. The V gene's germline CDR1 is SGHAT and CDR2 FQNNGV. This CDR3 is CASSLVQGATNEKLFF. The DNA for the CDR3 is TGTGCCAGCAGCTTAGTACAGGGGGCAACTAATGAAAAACTGTTTTTT.

This clone was seen a few times. The chain is built from TRBV2 and TRBJ2-7; 11 bases align to TRBD1. The CDR3 has 14 residues. CDR1 and CDR2 (germline): SNHLY, FYNNEI. Trimming removed 6 bases from V and 3 bases from J; junction bases left unmatched: 4. Here the CDR3 reads CASRVGTGGYEQYF. The CDR3 nucleotides are TGTGCCAGCAGAGTTGGGACAGGGGGCTACGAGCAGTACTTC.

This chain connects TRBV28 to TRBJ2-3, with 15 bases aligning to TRBD2. J gave up 0 bases and V 1 base, and 11 bases lay outside the gene matches. This CDR3 has 21 amino acids. Germline CDR1 is MDHEN and CDR2 is SYDVKM. CDR3 sequence (DNA): TGTGCCAGCAGTTTATTGGGTTCGGGACTAGCGGGAGGAGGTAGCACAGATACGCAGTATTTT. It translates to CASSLLGSGLAGGGSTDTQYF.

This clone was recorded a few times. This chain uses TRBV15 with TRBJ2-7, with 13 bases fitting TRBD2. The CDR3 covers 16 residues. Germline-derived CDR1 and CDR2 are LNHNV and YYDKDF (reference sequence). V shed 2 bases, J shed 3 bases, and the junction held 4 bases outside the gene matches. Here the CDR3 DNA reads TGTGCCACCAGCAGACCGGGGACTAGCGGGGTCTACGAGCAGTACTTC. It encodes CATSRPGTSGVYEQYF.

The chain is built from TRBV7-9 and TRBJ1-5; 8 nucleotides align to TRBD1. CDR3 length: 15 residues. The germline V gene encodes CDR1 SEHNR and CDR2 FQNEAQ (reference sequence). V gave up 5 bases and J gave up 2 bases; unmatched junction bases: 5. CDR3 nucleotide sequence: TGTGCCAGCAGCCCCGCAGGGGGCCGCAATCAGCCCCAGCATTTT. Translating gives CASSPAGGRNQPQHF.

The gene calls are TRBV19 and TRBJ2-5; D might be TRBD1 (5 bases). Trimming pared 4 bases from V and 5 bases from J, leaving 14 bases between. The CDR3 spans 14 residues. Germline CDR1 and CDR2: LNHDA and SQIVND (reference sequence). CDR3 nucleotide sequence: TGTGCCAGTAGTAGAGGACAAGGGCGGGAGACCCAGTACTTC. This codes for CASSRGQGRETQYF.

About this clone itself: In the same sample, other DNA sequences code for this CDR3. This rearrangement joins TRBV9 to TRBJ1-3, with D uncertain. V gave up 4 bases and J gave up 1 base, with 6 bases separating them. Germline assignment: CDR1 SGDLS and CDR2 YYNGEE. This CDR3 has 13 residues. The CDR3 region is CASSPGSGNTIYF. DNA of the CDR3: TGTGCCAGCAGCCCGGGGTCTGGAAACACCATATATTTT.

This clone was observed a single time. The V and J genes are TRBV4-2 and TRBJ1-3; D possibly corresponds to TRBD1 (5 bases). CDR1 LGHNA and CDR2 YNFKEQ come from the germline V gene. The V gene lost 0 bases and the J gene lost 4 bases, with 16 bases spanning the gap. This CDR3 region has 17 residues. The CDR3 DNA follows: TGTGCCAGCAGCCAAGATCACGGGGGGTTAGAAGGAAACACCATATATTTT. It specifies CASSQDHGGLEGNTIYF.

The chain links TRBV2 to TRBJ2-7; D might be TRBD2 (6 bases). Germline V gene sequence: CDR1 SNHLY, CDR2 FYNNEI. Between the trimmed V and J ends, which lost 6 bases and 7 bases, there was a span of 13 bases. This CDR3 has 12 amino acids. CDR3 nucleotides: TGTGCCAGCAGCCGTGGGGGGAGTGAGCAGTACTTC. It is translated as CASSRGGSEQYF.

The chain uses TRBV19 and TRBJ2-7, with D maybe TRBD1 (6 bases). Trimming removed 5 bases at V and 3 bases at J, with 17 bases between. This CDR3 has 15 amino acids. The germline CDR1 and CDR2 sequences are LNHDA and SQIVND (reference sequence). For the CDR3, the DNA is TGTGCCAGTAGTCCTCGCTACAGGGTAAGCTACGAGCAGTACTTC. Its translation: CASSPRYRVSYEQYF.

The genes are TRBV4-1 and TRBJ2-3; a possible D gene is TRBD1 (7 bases). The CDR3 extends over 18 amino acids. The V gene lost 1 base and the J gene lost 7 bases, with 24 bases spanning the gap. Germline V gives CDR1 MGHRA, CDR2 YSYEKL. Written as DNA, the CDR3 is TGCGCCAGCAGCCAAGGATCAGGGGGGACCCTGCCCAGATATACGCAGTATTTT. It codes for CASSQGSGGTLPRYTQYF.

The chain couples TRBV30 to TRBJ2-1; D is possibly TRBD2 (5 bases). V was shortened by 0 bases and J by 14 bases, with 20 bases between the two germline ends. CDR1 and CDR2 (germline): GTSNPN, SVGIG (reference sequence). This CDR3 has 14 amino acids. CDR3: CAWSVSGLSKPKFF. The CDR3 DNA reads as TGTGCCTGGAGTGTATCGGGGTTATCAAAGCCTAAGTTCTTC.

The chain carries TRBV11-3 and TRBJ2-5; 10 bases fit TRBD2. This CDR3 region has 15 residues. The germline V gene has CDR1 SGHNT and CDR2 YENEEA. With V trimmed by 4 bases and J by 5 bases, 7 bases remained unmatched. Written as DNA, the CDR3 is TGTGCCAGCAGCTCAAGAGCGGGAGGGGGGGAGACCCAGTACTTC. Its translation is CASSSRAGGGETQYF.